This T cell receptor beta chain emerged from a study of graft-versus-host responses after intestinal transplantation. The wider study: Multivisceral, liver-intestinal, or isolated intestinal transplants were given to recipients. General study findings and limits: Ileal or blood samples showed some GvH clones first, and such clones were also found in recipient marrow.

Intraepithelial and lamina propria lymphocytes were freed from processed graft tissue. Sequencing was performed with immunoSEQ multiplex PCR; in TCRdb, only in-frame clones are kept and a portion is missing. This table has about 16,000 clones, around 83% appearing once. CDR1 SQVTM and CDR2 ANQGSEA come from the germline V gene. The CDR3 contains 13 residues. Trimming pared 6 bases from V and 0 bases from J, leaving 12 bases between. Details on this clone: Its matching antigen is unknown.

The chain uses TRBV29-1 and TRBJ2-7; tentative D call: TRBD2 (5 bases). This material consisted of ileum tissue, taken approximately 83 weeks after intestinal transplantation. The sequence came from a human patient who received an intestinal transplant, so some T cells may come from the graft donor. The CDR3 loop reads CSVTRAGSYEQYF. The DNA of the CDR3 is TGCAGCGTGACGAGGGCCGGCTCCTACGAGCAGTACTTC.